This TCR beta chain was recorded in a study of blood T cells in healthy people across ages. Study details: The template switching approach captured approximately one barcoded beta molecule for every two T cells.

This clonotype was observed at least ten times. Its antigen is undetermined. The CDR3 extends over 13 amino acids. Germline CDR1 is SQVTM and CDR2 is ANQGSEA. Trimming left V 6 bases short and J 8 bases short, with 16 bases between. Combining a sample-barcoded 5' primer with a J-beta primer mix, a second PCR ran for about 7 to 12 cycles. Through a template-switch adaptor with 12 random nucleotides, each cDNA molecule received a tag. TCRdb used MiXCR to reprocess the 5' RACE reads, holding one entry per CDR3 protein. The data contain about 1.4 million distinct CDR3 sequences, approximately 63% of them singletons. Regarding the study as a whole: Per million T cells, TCR beta diversity dropped roughly linearly as age increased. Naive CD4+ cells and diversity were both higher in long-lived donors than in aged donors.

The TCR originated in a man younger than 35 in good health. The source material was blood. The V and J genes are TRBV29-1 and TRBJ1-4; no definite D call. CDR3 amino acids: CSVAESLNEKLFF. Written as DNA, the CDR3 is TGCAGCGTAGCCGAGAGTCTGAACGAAAAACTGTTTTTT.